This T cell receptor beta chain was sequenced for a study of T cell responses to AZD1222 COVID-19 vaccine. Study-level points and caveats: Donors, mostly white British, included more females; clonal diversity was possibly underestimated.

This CDR3 region has 15 residues. J was trimmed by 5 bases and V by 4 bases; bases with no gene match: 8. Germline-derived CDR1 and CDR2 are KGHDR and SFDVKD. Concerning this clone: Its antigen is not known.

TCRdb's copy holds only in-frame clones and misses some; the assay was immunoSEQ multiplex PCR. The table shows 200,000 or so clones, with almost 95% occurring only once. The origin of this receptor is an adult in good health. Sequenced material: peripheral blood, taken on day 0 of AZD1222 vaccination. The chain employs TRBV24-1 and TRBJ2-5; 8 bases match TRBD1. The CDR3, as DNA: TGTGCCACCAGTGAGTCGTCAGGGGGCCGGGAGACCCAGTACTTC. This encodes CATSESSGGRETQYF.